What follows is one TCR beta chain and its context. Its target is unknown. V was pared by 6 bases and J by 5 bases, with 3 bases of the junction left unmatched. Germline CDR1 MGHDK, CDR2 SYGVNS. The CDR3 runs 13 residues. Naive CD8 populations comprised CD45RO-negative cells positively selected for CCR7, excluding terminally differentiated effector memory CD45RA+ cells. All donors were healthy HIV-negative adults lacking recent acute infections or vaccinations. The table came from immunoSEQ multiplex PCR; TCRdb's copy has only in-frame clones and leaves some out. The sample has about 2.1 million clones; approximately 92% are singletons. The data belong to a study of shared clonotypes between healthy human individuals. Overall study context: The people who gave samples were a couple of women and a few men aged 18 to 49. For every donor, three CD4 naive, three CD4 memory, two CD8 naive and one CD8 memory plates were used. Findings and limits, study-wide: Researchers found naive subsets generally carried larger estimated richness than memory subsets.

The specimen was naive CD8+ T cells from PBMCs. The chain employs TRBV25-1 and TRBJ1-1, with 10 positions matching TRBD1. The clonotype originates from a man aged 18 to 30 in good health. Some clones in this sample may be carry-over from other donors' samples. This chain's CDR3 is CASRMGQGTEAFF. The CDR3 bases are TGTGCCAGCAGGATGGGACAGGGGACTGAAGCTTTCTTT.